This entry lists 12 T cell receptor beta chains sequenced from one sample in a study of cytomegalovirus exposure and HLA in healthy donors. PCR involved 60 Vbeta and 13 Jbeta primers. The assay was immunoSEQ multiplex PCR, and TCRdb's table has in-frame clones only and misses some. The table includes about 110,000 clones, 9.5% to 15% detected once. Sequencing input: PBMCs. The receptors derive from a man in his forties or fifties in good health and CMV-seropositive.

Only a few counts were recorded for this clone. V usage is TRBV10-1 and J usage is TRBJ2-5, with TRBD2 matching over 9 bases. V lost 4 bases to trimming and J lost 4 bases; unmatched junction nucleotides: 7. Germline V gene lookup returns CDR1 WNHNN and CDR2 SYGVQD (reference sequence). This CDR3 is built from 15 residues. The CDR3 sequence: CASSGGRDVSETQYF. The DNA of the CDR3 is TGCGCCAGCAGTGGCGGGAGGGACGTTTCAGAGACCCAGTACTTC.

This clone occurred a few times. The chain links TRBV7-9 to TRBJ1-2, with 12 bases aligning to TRBD1. This CDR3 contains 17 residues. In germline, CDR1 is SEHNR, CDR2 FQNEAQ (reference sequence). V lost 5 bases to trimming and J lost 2 bases; unmatched junction nucleotides: 9. The CDR3 sequence is CASSPVPGQGANYGYTF. In DNA form, the CDR3 reads TGTGCCAGCAGCCCAGTCCCGGGACAGGGGGCAAACTATGGCTACACCTTC.

The chain combines TRBV6-4 with TRBJ2-1; 12 bases line up with TRBD2. Per germline, CDR1 MRHNA and CDR2 SNTAGT. V shed 0 bases and J 7 bases; nucleotides not matched to a gene: 4. The CDR3 is made up of 16 amino acids. CDR3 sequence reads: CASSDSGLAGLNEQFF. Written as DNA, the CDR3 is TGTGCCAGCAGTGACTCGGGACTAGCGGGCCTTAATGAGCAGTTCTTC.

The chain has TRBV18 and TRBJ1-2; the match to TRBD1 covers 8 bases. CDR1 and CDR2 (germline): KGHSH, LQKENI. The CDR3 is made up of 18 amino acids. J was trimmed by 0 bases and V by 2 bases; bases with no gene match: 11. CDR3 in DNA: TGTGCCAGCTCACCATCAGGGGGCATCTTGGGAACTAACTATGGCTACACCTTC. Translating gives CASSPSGGILGTNYGYTF.

This clone showed up just a few times. The chain couples TRBV5-1 to TRBJ2-7; 8 bases are shared with TRBD1. The germline CDR1 and CDR2 sequences are SGHRS and YFSETQ. The CDR3 has 14 residues. J was trimmed by 3 bases and V by 2 bases; bases with no gene match: 4. The DNA of the CDR3 is TGCGCCAGCAGCTTTAACAGGGGGGACTACGAGCAGTACTTC. This encodes CASSFNRGDYEQYF.

The V gene is TRBV6-5, the J gene TRBJ2-3, with 8 bases identical to TRBD2. The J segment lost 8 bases and the V segment lost 11 bases, leaving 18 bases of the junction unmatched. Germline lookup yields CDR1 MNHEY and CDR2 SVGAGI. This CDR3 is 15 amino acids long. The CDR3 loop reads CAGQTSERGRGTQYF. The CDR3 DNA follows: TGTGCCGGCCAGACTAGCGAGAGGGGGAGGGGTACGCAGTATTTT.

This clone was counted between two and nine times. The V gene is TRBV7-9, the J gene TRBJ1-4, with 7 bases identical to TRBD1. Trimming cost V 1 base and J 3 bases; bases outside gene matches: 5. The germline gives CDR1 SEHNR, CDR2 FQNEAQ (reference sequence). The CDR3 is 16 residues long. CDR3 DNA sequence: TGTGCCAGCAGCTTAGGACAGGGAGCACCTAATGAAAAACTGTTTTTT. Translated: CASSLGQGAPNEKLFF.

The rearrangement uses TRBV6-1 and TRBJ2-4; TRBD1 aligns across 7 bases. V was clipped by 2 bases and J by 9 bases; unmatched bases: 10. CDR3 length equals 15 residues. In germline, CDR1 is MNHNS, CDR2 SASEGT. The CDR3 DNA follows: TGTGCCAGCAGTGAATGGAGACAGGGACAGAGCATTCAGTACTTC. Protein sequence: CASSEWRQGQSIQYF.

This clone was picked up a small number of times. The rearrangement joins TRBV7-7 to TRBJ2-1, with 14 nucleotides matching TRBD2. Germline loops: CDR1 SSHAT, CDR2 FNYEAQ (reference sequence). The V gene end was trimmed by 1 base and the J gene end by 7 bases; junction bases not matched to a gene: 3. CDR3 length: 16 residues. For the CDR3, the DNA is TGTGCCAGCAGCTTAGACGGACTAGCGGGAGGTAATGAGCAGTTCTTC. Its translation: CASSLDGLAGGNEQFF.

This clone was counted between two and nine times. The chain links TRBV7-9 to TRBJ1-2; D not certain. The CDR3 spans 14 residues. The V end was cut by 6 bases, the J end by 4 bases, with 15 bases between. CDR1 is SEHNR, CDR2 FQNEAQ, per germline (reference sequence). CDR3 bases: TGTGCCAGCAGTCTAGCGGCGTTGATCTATGGCTACACCTTC. Encoded protein: CASSLAALIYGYTF.

This clone was found a few times. V gene TRBV28 combines with J gene TRBJ1-2; 8 bases map to TRBD1. V lost 5 bases and J lost 4; bases outside the gene matches: 18. The V gene's germline CDR1 is MDHEN and CDR2 SYDVKM. This CDR3 spans 18 amino acids. This CDR3 is CASSAWQGARDGGYGYTF. Here the CDR3 DNA reads TGTGCCAGCAGTGCTTGGCAGGGGGCGCGAGATGGTGGCTATGGCTACACCTTC.

This clone occurred a few times. The chain couples TRBV6-1 to TRBJ2-5; D may be TRBD2 (5 bases). Trimming took 8 bases from V and 11 from J, leaving 15 bases between them. The CDR3 sequence is 11 residues long. Germline V lookup: CDR1 MNHNS, CDR2 SASEGT. This chain's CDR3 is CASGWGREQYF. The CDR3, as DNA: TGTGCCAGCGGTTGGGGTAGGGAGCAGTACTTC.